The entry below describes one T cell receptor (beta chain). Trimming stripped 1 base from V and 5 bases from J, with 4 bases between. Germline values: CDR1 MGHDK, CDR2 SYGVNS. The CDR3 has 12 residues. Assay: immunoSEQ multiplex PCR; the TCRdb copy retains only in-frame clones and omits some. This table has approximately 220,000 clones, 70% to 90% appearing once. These data originate in a study of blood T cell repertoires in COVID-19. The source of this sequence is a man aged 40-50 years with acute or convalescent COVID-19. Sample: peripheral blood. The chain joins TRBV25-1 to TRBJ2-3; D unresolved. This CDR3 is CASSESGDTQYF. The CDR3 nucleotides read TGTGCCAGCAGTGAATCGGGAGATACGCAGTATTTT. Full variable domain (outside the CDR3, taken from reference TRBV25-1 and TRBJ2-3): EADIYQTPRYLVIGTGKKITLECSQTMGHDKMYWYQQDPGMELHLIHYSYGVNSTEKGDLSSESTVSRIRTEHFPLTLESARPSHTSQYLCASSESGDTQYFGPGTRLTVL.